Below, 21 T cell receptor beta chains from the same sample are listed, as sequenced in a study of cytomegalovirus exposure and HLA in healthy donors. The protocol was immunoSEQ multiplex PCR, while the TCRdb copy is restricted to in-frame clones and leaves out a portion. The sample yields 65,000 to 80,000 clones, approximately 95% seen once. The sequencing sample was made of PBMCs. All receptors derive from a woman under 30 in good health and CMV-seronegative.

This chain links TRBV2 with TRBJ1-1; D unresolved. The CDR3 totals 13 residues. V was clipped by 2 bases and J by 5 bases, with 9 bases between them. Germline V gives CDR1 SNHLY, CDR2 FYNNEI. In DNA form, the CDR3 reads TGTGCCAGCAGTGAACAAGGGAGGACTGAAGCTTTCTTT. It is translated as CASSEQGRTEAFF. Together with reference TRBV2 and TRBJ1-1, the CDR3 gives the full variable domain: EPEVTQTPSHQVTQMGQEVILRCVPISNHLYFYWYRQILGQKVEFLVSFYNNEISEKSEIFDDQFSVERPDGSNFTLKIRSTKLEDSAMYFCASSEQGRTEAFFGQGTRLTVV.

The chain uses TRBV27 and TRBJ2-7; D is undetermined. This CDR3 contains 14 residues. Germline CDR1 is MNHEY and CDR2 is SMNVEV (reference sequence). V dropped 1 base and J dropped 5 bases, with 12 bases sitting between them. The CDR3 protein is CASSLLDSRDEQYF. The DNA for the CDR3 is TGTGCCAGCAGTTTATTAGATTCCCGGGACGAGCAGTACTTC.

This chain joins TRBV2 and TRBJ2-5; TRBD1 agrees at 7 bases. Trimming cost V 1 base and J 0 bases; bases outside gene matches: 11. The germline CDR1 and CDR2 sequences are SNHLY and FYNNEI. The CDR3 runs 18 residues. CDR3 protein: CASSEDIGPGGYQETQYF. As DNA, the CDR3 is TGTGCCAGCAGTGAAGATATTGGGCCAGGGGGTTACCAAGAGACCCAGTACTTC.

The CDR3 DNA follows: TGTGCCATCAGTGTCCCCGAGGGACTTGTAGGAAACACCATATATTTT. Amino acids: CAISVPEGLVGNTIYF. The gene calls are TRBV10-3 and TRBJ1-3; D might be TRBD1 (5 bases). V lost 4 bases, J lost 4 bases, and 17 bases lay in between. Germline V lookup: CDR1 ENHRY, CDR2 SYGVKD. This CDR3 region has 16 residues.

The V and J genes are TRBV7-2 and TRBJ1-1, with TRBD1 matching over 7 bases. The CDR3 runs to 13 residues. Trimming removed 3 bases from V and 3 bases from J; junction bases left unmatched: 1. The germline V gene has CDR1 SGHTA and CDR2 FQGNSA. CDR3 region: CASSFTGDTEAFF. In DNA form, the CDR3 reads TGTGCCAGCAGCTTCACAGGGGACACTGAAGCTTTCTTT.

This clone was detected only once. The V gene is TRBV11-3, the J gene TRBJ1-1; 11 bases map to TRBD1. Germline lookup yields CDR1 SGHNT and CDR2 YENEEA. Trimming at V came to 4 bases and at J to 3 bases, leaving 10 bases not matched to a gene. This CDR3 has 17 amino acids. CDR3 region: CASSSPGQGVEDTEAFF. DNA of the CDR3: TGTGCCAGCAGCTCACCGGGACAGGGGGTAGAGGACACTGAAGCTTTCTTT.

The chain joins TRBV10-3 to TRBJ1-4; no clear D. Germline lookup yields CDR1 ENHRY and CDR2 SYGVKD. Trimming stripped 4 bases from V and 4 bases from J, with 13 bases between. This CDR3 comprises 15 residues. DNA for the CDR3: TGTGCCATCAGTGCGCTAGGAGGAGGTAATGAAAAACTGTTTTTT. Protein: CAISALGGGNEKLFF.

V gene TRBV4-3 combines with J gene TRBJ1-6; D is unclear. The CDR3 sequence is 17 residues long. The V end was cut by 4 bases, the J end by 10 bases, with 23 bases between. CDR1 and CDR2 (germline): LGHNA, YSLEER. CDR3 amino acids: CASSPSWVEGLDSPLHF. CDR3 DNA sequence: TGCGCCAGCAGCCCGAGTTGGGTTGAGGGCCTTGACTCACCCCTCCACTTT.

Concerning this clone itself: The junction differs from germline at one of its ends, possibly a read error. The chain employs TRBV7-7 and TRBJ1-1; TRBD1 matches at 9 bases. The CDR3 contains 16 residues. CDR1 and CDR2 from the germline V gene are SSHAT and FNYEAQ (reference sequence). Here the CDR3 reads CASSKLGTGRGTEAFF. CDR3 nucleotide sequence: TGTGCTAGCAGCAAACTAGGGACAGGGCGAGGAACTGAAGCTTTCTTT.

The V gene is TRBV5-1, the J gene TRBJ2-1, with a tentative D call TRBD2 (7 bases). V dropped 1 base and J dropped 4 bases, with 21 bases sitting between them. This CDR3 region has 18 residues. Germline values: CDR1 SGHRS, CDR2 YFSETQ. In DNA form, the CDR3 reads TGCGCCAGCAGCTTGCTAGAGGGGGGGTGGGGACCATACAATGAGCAGTTCTTC. Encoded protein: CASSLLEGGWGPYNEQFF.

This chain connects TRBV2 to TRBJ2-7; D is unclear. Germline CDR1 and CDR2: SNHLY and FYNNEI. V was trimmed by 1 base and J by 4 bases, leaving 5 bases between them. The CDR3 runs 12 residues. CDR3 region: CASSEGSYEQYF. DNA for the CDR3: TGTGCCAGCAGTGAAGGGAGTTACGAGCAGTACTTC.

Here the CDR3 DNA reads TGTGCCTGGAGTGTTGCGGGATTTTACGAGCAGTACTTC. It translates to CAWSVAGFYEQYF. The chain has TRBV30 and TRBJ2-7; D may be TRBD2 (6 bases). The V end was cut by 0 bases, the J end by 4 bases, with 10 bases between. Germline V gene data show CDR1 as GTSNPN and CDR2 as SVGIG (reference sequence). The CDR3 has 13 residues.

V usage is TRBV10-3 and J usage is TRBJ1-1; 8 bases agree with TRBD1. The V gene end was trimmed by 10 bases and the J gene end by 0 bases; junction bases not matched to a gene: 4. The CDR3 covers 13 residues. Germline V gene sequence: CDR1 ENHRY, CDR2 SYGVKD. CDR3 bases: TGTGCCACCGACAGGGGCCTGAACACTGAAGCTTTCTTT. Its protein product is CATDRGLNTEAFF.

V and J are TRBV12-2 and TRBJ1-5. TRBV12-2 constitutes a pseudogene. The CDR3 extends over 18 amino acids. In nucleotides, the CDR3 is TGTGCAAGTCGCCCACCCGGGGTGGCGGAGTATAGCAATCAGCCCCAGCATTTT. Translation: CASRPPGVAEYSNQPQHF.

The chain couples TRBV4-3 to TRBJ2-7; a weak D match, TRBD1 (6 bases). V dropped 1 base and J dropped 4 bases, with 14 bases sitting between them. Germline loops: CDR1 LGHNA, CDR2 YSLEER. This CDR3 region has 15 residues. CDR3 sequence: CASSQATGTSYEQYF. As DNA, the CDR3 is TGCGCCAGCAGCCAAGCCACCGGGACATCTTACGAGCAGTACTTC.

The chain carries TRBV10-3 and TRBJ1-1, with D hard to call. With 4 bases removed from V and 1 base from J, the gap between germline ends came to 7 bases. The CDR3 contains 13 residues. Germline V gene data show CDR1 as ENHRY and CDR2 as SYGVKD. The CDR3 DNA reads TGTGCCATCAGTGCAACAGAGAACACTGAAGCTTTCTTT. Translation gives CAISATENTEAFF.

V usage is TRBV7-2 and J usage is TRBJ1-3; the D is unclear. V dropped 4 bases and J dropped 4 bases, with 17 bases sitting between them. CDR3 length: 16 residues. The germline CDR1 and CDR2 sequences are SGHTA and FQGNSA. The CDR3 nucleotides read TGTGCCAGCAGCTACCGAGGTGATGCTGGCGGAAACACCATATATTTT. Amino acids: CASSYRGDAGGNTIYF. Full variable domain (remainder filled in from reference TRBV7-2 and TRBJ1-3): GAGVSQSPSNKVTEKGKDVELRCDPISGHTALYWYRQSLGQGLEFLIYFQGNSAPDKSGLPSDRFSAERTGGSVSTLTIQRTQQEDSAVYLCASSYRGDAGGNTIYFGEGSWLTVV.

The chain couples TRBV28 to TRBJ1-2; 10 bases fit TRBD1. Trimming at V came to 5 bases and at J to 6 bases, leaving 15 bases not matched to a gene. CDR3 length: 17 amino acids. The V gene's germline CDR1 is MDHEN and CDR2 SYDVKM. For the CDR3, the DNA is TGTGCCAGCAGTGCTCCCCCCCCGGGACAGGGGAACGATGGCTACACCTTC. Encoded protein: CASSAPPPGQGNDGYTF.

The V and J genes are TRBV15 and TRBJ2-1, with a weak D call TRBD1 (7 bases). Germline V lookup: CDR1 LNHNV, CDR2 YYDKDF (reference sequence). V was pared by 2 bases and J by 9 bases, with 20 bases between. The CDR3 totals 16 residues. The CDR3 nucleotides are TGTGCCACCAGCAGAAAAACGGGACTCCAGGGGGTTGAGCAGTTCTTC. Protein: CATSRKTGLQGVEQFF.

This chain uses TRBV11-3 with TRBJ2-7; D may be TRBD2 (5 bases). The CDR3 covers 15 residues. Trimming removed 7 bases from V and 5 bases from J, with 21 bases in between. CDR1 is SGHNT, CDR2 YENEEA, per germline. CDR3 in amino acids: CASTIGVRLVHEQYF. CDR3 DNA sequence: TGTGCCAGCACCATCGGGGTGAGGCTGGTCCACGAGCAGTACTTC.

The chain has TRBV30 and TRBJ1-2; maybe TRBD1 (5 bases). Trimming shortened V by 3 bases and J by 4 bases, and 9 bases separated the two germline ends. The CDR3 extends over 12 amino acids. The germline V gene has CDR1 GTSNPN and CDR2 SVGIG (reference sequence). CDR3 sequence: CAWRWGGYGYTF. Written as DNA, the CDR3 is TGTGCCTGGAGATGGGGGGGCTATGGCTACACCTTC.